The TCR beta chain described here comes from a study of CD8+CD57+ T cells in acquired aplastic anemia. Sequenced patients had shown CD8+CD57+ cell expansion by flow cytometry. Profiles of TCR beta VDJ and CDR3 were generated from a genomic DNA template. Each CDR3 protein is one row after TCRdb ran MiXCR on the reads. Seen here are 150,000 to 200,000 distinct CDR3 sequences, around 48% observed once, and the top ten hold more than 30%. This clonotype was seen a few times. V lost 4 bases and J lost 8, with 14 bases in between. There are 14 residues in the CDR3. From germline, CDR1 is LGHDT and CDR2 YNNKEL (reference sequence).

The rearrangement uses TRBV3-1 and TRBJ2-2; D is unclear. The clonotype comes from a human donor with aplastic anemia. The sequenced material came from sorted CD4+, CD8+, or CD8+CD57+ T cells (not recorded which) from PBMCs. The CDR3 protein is CASSLSPNLGELFF. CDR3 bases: TGTGCCAGCAGCCTGTCGCCTAACCTGGGGGAGCTGTTTTTT.